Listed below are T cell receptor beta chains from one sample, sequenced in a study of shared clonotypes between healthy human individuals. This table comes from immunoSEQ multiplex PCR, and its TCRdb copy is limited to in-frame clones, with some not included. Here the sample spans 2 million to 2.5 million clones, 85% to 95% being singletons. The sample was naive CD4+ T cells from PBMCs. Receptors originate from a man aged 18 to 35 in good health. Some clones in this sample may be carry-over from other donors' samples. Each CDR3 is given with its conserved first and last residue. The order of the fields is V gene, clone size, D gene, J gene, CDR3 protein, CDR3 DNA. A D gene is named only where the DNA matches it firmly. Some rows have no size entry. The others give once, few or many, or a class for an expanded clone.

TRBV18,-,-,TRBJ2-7,CASSPQTSHEQYF,TGTGCCAGCTCACCGCAGACATCCCACGAGCAGTACTTC
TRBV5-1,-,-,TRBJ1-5,CASSLDSGADQPQHF,TGCGCCAGCAGCTTGGATTCGGGGGCGGATCAGCCCCAGCATTTT
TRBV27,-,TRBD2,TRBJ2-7,CASSLSSGRAREQYF,TGTGCCAGCAGTTTGAGTAGCGGGAGGGCCCGGGAGCAGTACTTC
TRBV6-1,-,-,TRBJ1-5,CASSESSTFSNQPQHF,TGTGCCAGCAGTGAGTCGAGTACTTTCAGCAATCAGCCCCAGCATTTT
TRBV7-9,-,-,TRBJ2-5,CASSLAGGETQYF,TGTGCCAGCAGCTTGGCGGGTGGTGAGACCCAGTACTTC
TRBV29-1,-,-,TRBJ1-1,CSVGDFLNTEAFF,TGCAGCGTGGGGGACTTCCTGAACACTGAAGCTTTCTTT
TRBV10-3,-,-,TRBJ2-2,CAISESRRSNTGELFF,TGTGCCATCAGTGAGTCGCGACGATCGAACACCGGGGAGCTGTTTTTT
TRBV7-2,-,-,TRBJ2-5,CASSRRGRTATRQETQYF,TGTGCCAGCAGCCGCCGAGGGAGGACGGCTACCCGCCAAGAGACCCAGTACTTC
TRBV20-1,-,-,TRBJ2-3,CSAPREDTQYF,TGCAGTGCTCCTAGGGAGGATACGCAGTATTTT
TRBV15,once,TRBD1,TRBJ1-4,CATSRGGQINEKLFF,TGTGCCACCAGCAGAGGGGGACAGATTAATGAAAAACTGTTTTTT
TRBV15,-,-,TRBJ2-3,CATSRVPGGDTQYF,TGTGCCACCAGCAGAGTGCCCGGAGGGGACACGCAGTATTTT
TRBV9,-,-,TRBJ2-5,CASSGRQVQETQYF,TGTGCCAGCAGCGGTAGACAAGTCCAAGAGACCCAGTACTTC
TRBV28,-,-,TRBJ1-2,CASSLPPAHGYTF,TGTGCCAGCAGTTTACCCCCGGCCCATGGCTACACCTTC
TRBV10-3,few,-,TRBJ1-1,CAISESKGGITEAFF,TGTGCCATCAGTGAGTCGAAAGGGGGGATCACTGAAGCTTTCTTT
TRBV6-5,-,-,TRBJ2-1,CASSYRPSSGVSEQFF,TGTGCCAGCAGTTACAGGCCGAGCTCGGGCGTTAGTGAGCAGTTCTTC
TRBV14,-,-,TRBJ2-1,CASSQDLYNEQFF,TGTGCCAGCAGCCAAGATCTGTACAATGAGCAGTTCTTC
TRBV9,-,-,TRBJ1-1,CASSVGSGTEAFF,TGTGCCAGCAGCGTAGGTAGCGGGACTGAAGCTTTCTTT
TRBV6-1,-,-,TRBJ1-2,CASTSLEGEGYTF,TGTGCCAGCACAAGCTTAGAGGGGGAAGGCTACACCTTC
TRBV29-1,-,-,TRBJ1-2,CSVEQATRYGYTF,TGCAGCGTTGAACAGGCCACCCGCTATGGCTACACCTTC
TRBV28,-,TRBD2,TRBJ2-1,CASSSFTSEVYNEQFF,TGTGCCAGCAGTTCATTTACTAGCGAGGTTTACAATGAGCAGTTCTTC
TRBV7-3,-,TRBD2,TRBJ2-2,CASSLGLAINTGELFF,TGTGCCAGCAGCCTGGGACTAGCGATCAACACCGGGGAGCTGTTTTTT
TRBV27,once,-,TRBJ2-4,CASSFRGGGPAKNIQYF,TGTGCCAGCAGCTTCCGGGGAGGCGGGCCTGCCAAAAACATTCAGTACTTC
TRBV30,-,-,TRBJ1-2,CAWSSATPRGGYTF,TGTGCCTGGAGTTCGGCCACCCCTCGGGGCGGCTACACCTTC
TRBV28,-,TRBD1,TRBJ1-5,CASSPRDSYQPQHF,TGTGCCAGCAGTCCTCGGGACAGCTATCAGCCCCAGCATTTT
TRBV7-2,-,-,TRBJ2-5,CASSLASWFSGQETQYF,TGTGCCAGCAGCTTAGCCTCGTGGTTTAGCGGCCAAGAGACCCAGTACTTC
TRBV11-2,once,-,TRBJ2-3,CASTAGLSRVTDTQYF,TGTGCCAGCACCGCAGGCCTTAGCCGAGTCACAGATACGCAGTATTTT
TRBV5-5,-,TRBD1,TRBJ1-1,CASSSGTGITTEAFF,TGTGCCAGCAGCAGCGGGACAGGGATTACCACTGAAGCTTTCTTT
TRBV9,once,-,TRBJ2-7,CASSVVGSRRLGEQYF,TGTGCCAGCAGCGTGGTAGGCTCGAGGCGATTGGGCGAGCAGTACTTC
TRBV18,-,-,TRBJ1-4,CASSPGTDNEKLFF,TGTGCCAGCTCACCTGGGACGGACAATGAAAAACTGTTTTTT
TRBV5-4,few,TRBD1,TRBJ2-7,CASSKGQGGSYEQYF,TGTGCCAGCAGCAAGGGACAGGGGGGGTCCTACGAGCAGTACTTC
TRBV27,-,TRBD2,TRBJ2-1,CASSTGLAGGHNEQFF,TGTGCCAGCAGTACCGGACTAGCGGGAGGTCACAATGAGCAGTTCTTC
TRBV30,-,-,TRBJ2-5,CAWGKTVQETQYF,TGTGCCTGGGGCAAGACAGTGCAAGAGACCCAGTACTTC
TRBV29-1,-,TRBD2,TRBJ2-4,CSVESSLAGGSKNIQYF,TGCAGCGTTGAGTCGTCGCTAGCGGGAGGGTCGAAAAACATTCAGTACTTC
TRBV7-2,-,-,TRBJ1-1,CASSLGGDGRQAFF,TGTGCCAGCAGCTTAGGAGGGGACGGCCGACAAGCTTTCTTT
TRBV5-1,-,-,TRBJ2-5,CASSPRGPPQETQYF,TGCGCCAGCAGCCCCCGCGGGCCGCCACAAGAGACCCAGTACTTC
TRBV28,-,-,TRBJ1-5,CASSYLRGNNQPQHF,TGTGCCAGCAGTTACCTTCGGGGAAACAATCAGCCCCAGCATTTT
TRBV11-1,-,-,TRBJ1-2,CASSPRGGGYTF,TGTGCCAGCAGCCCTAGGGGAGGCGGCTACACCTTC
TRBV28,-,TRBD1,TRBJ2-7,CASSPPRAGGDEQYF,TGTGCCAGCAGTCCCCCAAGGGCAGGGGGCGACGAGCAGTACTTC
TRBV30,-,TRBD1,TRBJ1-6,CAWSPTGRDNSPLHF,TGTGCCTGGAGCCCGACAGGGAGGGATAATTCACCCCTCCACTTT
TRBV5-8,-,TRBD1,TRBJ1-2,CASSFAGTGKAYTF,TGTGCCAGCAGCTTTGCCGGGACAGGGAAGGCCTACACCTTC
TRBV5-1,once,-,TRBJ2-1,CASSSGTYNEQFF,TGCGCCAGCAGCTCCGGGACCTACAATGAGCAGTTCTTC
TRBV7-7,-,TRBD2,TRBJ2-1,CASSLGGRASYYNEQFF,TGTGCCAGCAGCTTGGGCGGGAGGGCCTCCTACTACAATGAGCAGTTCTTC
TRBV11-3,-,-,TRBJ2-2,CASSLGSGRGELFF,TGTGCCAGCAGCTTAGGCAGCGGCCGCGGGGAGCTGTTTTTT
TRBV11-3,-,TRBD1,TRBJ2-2,CASSRDRGWSGELFF,TGTGCCAGCAGCAGGGACAGAGGGTGGTCCGGGGAGCTGTTTTTT
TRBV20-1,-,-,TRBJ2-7,CSAPRDYEQYF,TGCAGTGCTCCTCGGGATTACGAGCAGTACTTC
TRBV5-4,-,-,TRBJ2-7,CASSPGTLVVYEQYF,TGTGCCAGCAGCCCGGGGACTCTTGTGGTGTACGAGCAGTACTTC
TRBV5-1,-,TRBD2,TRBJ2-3,CASSLIAGDTDTQYF,TGCGCCAGCAGCTTGATAGCGGGAGACACAGATACGCAGTATTTT
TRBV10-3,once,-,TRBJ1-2,CAIMSDDYGYTF,TGTGCCATCATGAGCGACGACTATGGCTACACCTTC
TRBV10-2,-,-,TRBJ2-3,CASQDLREWRERYF,TGCGCCAGCCAAGATCTACGTGAATGGCGGGAAAGGTATTTT
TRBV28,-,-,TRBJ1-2,CASGQWGNYGYTF,TGTGCCAGCGGGCAGTGGGGGAACTATGGCTACACCTTC
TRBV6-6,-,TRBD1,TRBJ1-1,CASNQGAGRYTEAFF,TGTGCCAGCAACCAGGGGGCGGGTAGGTACACTGAAGCTTTCTTT
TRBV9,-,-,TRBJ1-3,CASTLGGNAGNTIYF,TGTGCCAGCACCCTGGGGGGTAATGCTGGAAACACCATATATTTT
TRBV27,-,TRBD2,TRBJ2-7,CASSSRTSGTYEQYF,TGTGCCAGCAGCAGCAGGACTAGCGGGACCTACGAGCAGTACTTC